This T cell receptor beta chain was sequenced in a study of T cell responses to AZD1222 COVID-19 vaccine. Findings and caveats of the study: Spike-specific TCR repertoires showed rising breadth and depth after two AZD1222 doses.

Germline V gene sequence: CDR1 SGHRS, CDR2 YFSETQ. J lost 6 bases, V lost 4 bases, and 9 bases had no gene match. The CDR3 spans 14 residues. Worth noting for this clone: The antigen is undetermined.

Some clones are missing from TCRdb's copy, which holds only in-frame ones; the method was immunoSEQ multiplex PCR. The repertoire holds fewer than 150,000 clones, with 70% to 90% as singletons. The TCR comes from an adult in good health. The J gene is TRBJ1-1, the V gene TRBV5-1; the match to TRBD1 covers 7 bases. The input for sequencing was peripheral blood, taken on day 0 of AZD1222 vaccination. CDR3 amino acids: CASSAYYRGPEAFF. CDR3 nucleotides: TGCGCCAGCAGCGCGTACTACAGGGGCCCTGAAGCTTTCTTT.